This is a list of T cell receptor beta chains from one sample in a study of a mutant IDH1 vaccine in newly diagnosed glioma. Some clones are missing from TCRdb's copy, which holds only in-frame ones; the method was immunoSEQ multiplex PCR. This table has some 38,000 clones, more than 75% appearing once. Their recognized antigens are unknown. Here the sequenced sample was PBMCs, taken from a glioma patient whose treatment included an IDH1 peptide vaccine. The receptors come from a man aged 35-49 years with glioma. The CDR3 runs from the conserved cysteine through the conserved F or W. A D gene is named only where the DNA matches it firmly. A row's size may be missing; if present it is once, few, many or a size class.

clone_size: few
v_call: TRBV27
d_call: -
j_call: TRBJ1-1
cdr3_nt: TGTGCCAGCAGTCTGGACGGCTCTGAAGCTTTCTTT
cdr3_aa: CASSLDGSEAFF

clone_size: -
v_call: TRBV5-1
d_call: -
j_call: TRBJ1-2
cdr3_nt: TGCGCCAGCAGCTTGAATCAGGATTATGGCTACACCTTC
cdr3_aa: CASSLNQDYGYTF

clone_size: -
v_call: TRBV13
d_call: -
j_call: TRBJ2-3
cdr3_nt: TGTGCCAGCAGTCAATATCAAAGCACAGATACGCAGTATTTT
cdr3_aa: CASSQYQSTDTQYF

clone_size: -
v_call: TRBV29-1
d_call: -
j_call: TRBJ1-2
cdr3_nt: TGCAGCGTTGAAGGAGGTCGCGGGACCTATGGCTACACCTTC
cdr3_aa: CSVEGGRGTYGYTF

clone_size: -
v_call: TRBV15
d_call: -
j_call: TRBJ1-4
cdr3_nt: TGTGCCACCAGCAGAGGACAGAATGAAAAACTGTTTTTT
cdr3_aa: CATSRGQNEKLFF

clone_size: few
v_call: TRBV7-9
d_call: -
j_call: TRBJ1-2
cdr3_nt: TGTGCCAGCAGCTCAATCTACGGCTACACCTTC
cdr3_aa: CASSSIYGYTF

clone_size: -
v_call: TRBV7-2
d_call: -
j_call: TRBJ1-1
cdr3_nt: TGTGCCAGCAGCATCCAAAGGGGCACTGAAGCTTTCTTT
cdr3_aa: CASSIQRGTEAFF

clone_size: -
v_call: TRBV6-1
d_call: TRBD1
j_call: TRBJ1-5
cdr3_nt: TGTGCCAGCAGGGACAGGGGCAATCAGCCCCAGCATTTT
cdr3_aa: CASRDRGNQPQHF

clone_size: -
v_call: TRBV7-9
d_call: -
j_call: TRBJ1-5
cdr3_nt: TGTGCCAGCAGCTTAGATGTGGGGCAGGGTCAGCCCCAGCATTTT
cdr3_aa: CASSLDVGQGQPQHF

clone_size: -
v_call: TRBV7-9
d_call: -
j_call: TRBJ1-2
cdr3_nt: TGTGCCAGCAGCTTCGGAGATGGGCGAGGAGGCTACACCTTC
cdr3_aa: CASSFGDGRGGYTF

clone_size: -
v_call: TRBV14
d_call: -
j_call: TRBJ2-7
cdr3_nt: TGTGCCAGCAGCCAAACCTCCTACGAGCAGTACTTC
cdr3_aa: CASSQTSYEQYF

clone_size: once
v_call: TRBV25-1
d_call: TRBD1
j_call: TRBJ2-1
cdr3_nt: TGTGCCAGCAGTGAAGGACGGAGACAGGGATCCTCTTGGAATGAGCAGTTCTTC
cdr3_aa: CASSEGRRQGSSWNEQFF

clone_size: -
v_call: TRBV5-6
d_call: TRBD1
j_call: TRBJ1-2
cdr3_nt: TGTGCCAGCAACGACGGGGTCGGGACAGGCGCTAACTATGGCTACACCTTC
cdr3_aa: CASNDGVGTGANYGYTF

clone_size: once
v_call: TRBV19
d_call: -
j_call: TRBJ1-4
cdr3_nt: TGTGCCAGTACAAACGGTGTGTGGCAGGGGAGGTCTGAAAAACTGTTTTTT
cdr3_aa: CASTNGVWQGRSEKLFF

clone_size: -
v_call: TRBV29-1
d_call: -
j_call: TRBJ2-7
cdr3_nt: TGCAGCGTTGGTCGGTCCACCGTTGACGAGCAGTACTTC
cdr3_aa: CSVGRSTVDEQYF

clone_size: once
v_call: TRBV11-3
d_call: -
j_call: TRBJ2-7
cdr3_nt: TGTGCCAGCGCCCCACGAGGGAGAGCAAACGAGCAGTACTTC
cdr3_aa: CASAPRGRANEQYF

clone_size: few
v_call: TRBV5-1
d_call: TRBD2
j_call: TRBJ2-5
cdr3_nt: TGCGCCAGCAGCCCCTATCGCGGGAGGGACGGCCCCGCGGTCCAAGAGACCCAGTACTTC
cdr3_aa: CASSPYRGRDGPAVQETQYF

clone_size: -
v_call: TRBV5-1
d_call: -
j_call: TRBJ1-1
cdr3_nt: TGCGCCAGCAGCTTGGCCGGAGACCCCAGGTGGTATGCAGGGAACACTGAAGCTTTCTTT
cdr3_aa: CASSLAGDPRWYAGNTEAFF

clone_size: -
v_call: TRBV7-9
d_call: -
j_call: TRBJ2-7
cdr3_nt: TGTGCCAGCAGCTTTTTTCAGAACTACGAGCAGTACTTC
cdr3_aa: CASSFFQNYEQYF